This TCR beta chain was captured in a study of cytomegalovirus exposure and HLA in healthy donors. For the study at large: Genotyping showed around 81% of hundreds of donors falling in the Caucasian-associated ancestry cluster.

The PCR was carried out with 60 Vbeta primers and 13 Jbeta primers. The data were produced by immunoSEQ multiplex PCR, yet TCRdb's version contains in-frame clones alone and is incomplete. The table has fewer than 130,000 clones, less than 75% seen once; the top ten hold roughly a tenth. The receptor comes from a man in his forties in good health and CMV-seropositive. Sequencing was performed on PBMCs.

This CDR3 reads CASSEDGEQYV. Written as DNA, the CDR3 is TGTGCCAGCAGTGAAGACGGTGAACAGTACGTC. The chain employs TRBV2 and TRBJ2-7; unclear D gene. The length of the CDR3 is 11 residues. Per germline, CDR1 SNHLY and CDR2 FYNNEI. Between the trimmed V and J ends, which lost 1 base and 10 bases, there was a span of 8 bases.